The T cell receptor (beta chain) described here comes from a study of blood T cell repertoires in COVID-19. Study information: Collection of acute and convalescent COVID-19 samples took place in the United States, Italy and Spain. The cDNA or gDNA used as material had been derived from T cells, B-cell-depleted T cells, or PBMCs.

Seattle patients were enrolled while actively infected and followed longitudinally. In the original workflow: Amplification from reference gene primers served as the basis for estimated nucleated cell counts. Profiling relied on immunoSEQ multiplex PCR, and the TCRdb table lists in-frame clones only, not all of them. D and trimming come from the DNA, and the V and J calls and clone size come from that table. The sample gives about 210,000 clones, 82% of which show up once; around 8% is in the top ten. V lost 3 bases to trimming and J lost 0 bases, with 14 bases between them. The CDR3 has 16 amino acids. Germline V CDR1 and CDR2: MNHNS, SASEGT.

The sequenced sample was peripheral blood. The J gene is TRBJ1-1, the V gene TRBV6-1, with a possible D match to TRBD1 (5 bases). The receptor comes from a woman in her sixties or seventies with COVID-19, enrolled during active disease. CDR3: CASSDTWGLMNTEAFF. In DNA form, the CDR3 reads TGTGCCAGCAGTGATACCTGGGGACTGATGAACACTGAAGCTTTCTTT.